This TCR beta chain was identified during a study of PD-1 blockade in classical Hodgkin lymphoma. For the study at large: A 3 mg/kg intravenous dose of nivolumab was received by patients every 2 weeks. Study findings and constraints: Diminished baseline TCR diversity has been reported in newly diagnosed patients relative to healthy donors.

This clone was found once. The target antigen is unknown. The protocol was immunoSEQ multiplex PCR, while the TCRdb copy is restricted to in-frame clones and leaves out a portion. The sample has about 22,000 clones, under 75% seen once; the top ten hold roughly 1.2%. V lost 4 bases and J 1 base, leaving 5 bases between the germline ends. The CDR3 loop spans 12 amino acids. CDR1 and CDR2 from the germline V gene are MNHNS and SASEGT. Time point meaning: cycle 4 day 1 (C4D1), after more than five weeks of nivolumab. Every single patient, without exception, relapsed after autologous stem cell transplantation, and brentuximab vedotin exposure varied. Thawed PBMCs underwent magnetic negative selection to yield purified CD4+ T cells.

The source is a human donor with classical Hodgkin lymphoma. The chain carries TRBV6-1 and TRBJ2-7; D gene unclear. Sequenced material: CD4+ T cells from blood, taken before the fourth cycle of nivolumab. In DNA form, the CDR3 reads TGTGCCAGCAGTGGGGGTTCCTACGAGCAGTACTTC. Residues: CASSGGSYEQYF.